This T cell receptor (beta chain) was recorded in a study of human T cells and chemical hapten exposure. The CDR3 contains 14 residues. Trimming left V 6 bases short and J 7 bases short, with 18 bases between. Germline CDR1 SGHTA, CDR2 FQGNSA. Many counts were recorded for this clonotype. The study's library attached unique molecular identifiers to single cDNA molecules. TCRdb called the RACE reads again in MiXCR, with one record for every CDR3 protein. The sample comprises about 90,000 distinct CDR3 sequences, approximately 11% of which are singletons, and 1% to 1.2% rests with the top ten. Time point specified: patch test 3, about 24 weeks after DPC sensitization. This sample's treatment: therapeutic diphenylcyclopropenone sensitization with weekly scalp DPC.

The rearrangement links TRBV7-2 to TRBJ1-2, with D perhaps matching TRBD1 (5 bases). This specimen was whole blood, taken in connection with sensitization to the hapten diphenylcyclopropenone (DPC). The sequence was collected from a woman aged 25 to 39 with alopecia areata. Some clones in this sample may be carry-over from other donors' samples. In DNA, the CDR3 is TGTGCCAGCAGTCGAAACCAGGGTGTGGGTGGCTACACCTTC. It is translated as CASSRNQGVGGYTF. Supplemented by reference TRBV7-2 and TRBJ1-2, the full variable domain reads GAGVSQSPSNKVTEKGKDVELRCDPISGHTALYWYRQSLGQGLEFLIYFQGNSAPDKSGLPSDRFSAERTGGSVSTLTIQRTQQEDSAVYLCASSRNQGVGGYTFGSGTRLTVV.